Below are 23 T cell receptor beta chains sequenced from a single sample in a study of blood T cell repertoires in COVID-19. The protocol was immunoSEQ multiplex PCR, while the TCRdb copy is restricted to in-frame clones and leaves out a portion. The repertoire holds 100,000 to 150,000 clones, with around 74% as singletons. The sequencing input was peripheral blood. Receptors originate from a man in his 60s with acute or convalescent COVID-19.

This chain uses TRBV24-1 with TRBJ2-7; 7 nucleotides line up with TRBD1. Per the germline V gene, CDR1 is KGHDR and CDR2 is SFDVKD. This CDR3 has 12 residues. V shed 4 bases and J 6 bases; nucleotides not matched to a gene: 2. CDR3: CATSENRGEQYF. DNA of the CDR3: TGTGCCACCAGTGAAAACAGGGGCGAGCAGTACTTC.

The table lists this clone with many counts. The rearrangement links TRBV5-1 to TRBJ2-7; 8 bases map to TRBD1. The germline CDR1 and CDR2 sequences are SGHRS and YFSETQ. Trimming removed 3 bases from V and 5 bases from J; junction bases left unmatched: 7. The CDR3 is 14 amino acids. The DNA for the CDR3 is TGCGCCAGCAGCTCAGGACAGGGAGGACACGAGCAGTACTTC. This encodes CASSSGQGGHEQYF.

V usage is TRBV19 and J usage is TRBJ2-1; D gene ambiguous. The CDR3 extends over 15 amino acids. CDR1 and CDR2 (germline): LNHDA, SQIVND (reference sequence). V was clipped by 3 bases and J by 0 bases, with 9 bases between them. The CDR3 is CASSMGTSSYNEQFF. In DNA form, the CDR3 reads TGTGCCAGTAGTATGGGCACCAGCTCCTACAATGAGCAGTTCTTC.

On this clone itself: Other DNA variants within this sample encode the same CDR3. The rearrangement joins TRBV12-3 or TRBV12-4 to TRBJ2-7; D is perhaps TRBD2 (5 bases). The CDR3 runs to 13 residues. The germline V and J ends were trimmed by 2 bases and 10 bases, with 15 bases remaining between them. The CDR3 nucleotides read TGTGCCAGCAGTTTAATTACTAGTGGGGAACAGTACTTC. Translated, it gives CASSLITSGEQYF.

J is TRBJ1-3 and V is TRBV11-2; D unresolved. Germline V gene sequence: CDR1 SGHAT, CDR2 FQNNGV. V shed 8 bases and J shed 8 bases, with 16 bases lying between them. The CDR3 is 13 residues long. CDR3 sequence: CASAPGREDTIYF. Here the CDR3 DNA reads TGTGCCAGCGCCCCTGGCCGGGAGGACACCATATATTTT.

The V call is TRBV2, the J call TRBJ2-7, with D maybe TRBD1 (6 bases). The CDR3 has 11 amino acids. CDR1 SNHLY and CDR2 FYNNEI come from the germline V gene. Trimming left V 6 bases short and J 6 bases short, with 9 bases between. CDR3 protein: CASRDSTEQYF. For the CDR3, the DNA is TGTGCCAGCAGGGACAGTACCGAGCAGTACTTC. Drawing the rest from reference TRBV2 and TRBJ2-7, the complete variable domain is EPEVTQTPSHQVTQMGQEVILRCVPISNHLYFYWYRQILGQKVEFLVSFYNNEISEKSEIFDDQFSVERPDGSNFTLKIRSTKLEDSAMYFCASRDSTEQYFGPGTRLTVT.

The chain uses TRBV11-2 and TRBJ2-3; no clear D gene. The CDR3 has 12 residues. V lost 4 bases and J 6 bases, leaving 8 bases between the germline ends. Per the germline V gene, CDR1 is SGHAT and CDR2 is FQNNGV. CDR3 in DNA: TGTGCCAGCAGCTACTCTAGGGATACGCAGTATTTT. This sequence encodes CASSYSRDTQYF. Supplemented by reference TRBV11-2 and TRBJ2-3, the full variable domain reads EAGVAQSPRYKIIEKRQSVAFWCNPISGHATLYWYQQILGQGPKLLIQFQNNGVVDDSQLPKDRFSAERLKGVDSTLKIQPAKLEDSAVYLCASSYSRDTQYFGPGTRLTVL.

The V gene is TRBV24-1, the J gene TRBJ2-1, with 8 bases aligning to TRBD2. Germline lookup yields CDR1 KGHDR and CDR2 SFDVKD. J lost 4 bases, V lost 9 bases, and 7 bases had no gene match. The CDR3 sequence is 14 residues long. CDR3 sequence (DNA): TGTGCCACCGGCGAGAGCGGGGGATACAATGAGCAGTTCTTC. Translated: CATGESGGYNEQFF.

The rearrangement links TRBV5-1 to TRBJ1-4, with 7 bases fitting TRBD1. CDR1 and CDR2 (germline): SGHRS, YFSETQ. The CDR3 is 14 residues long. The V gene end was trimmed by 4 bases and the J gene end by 7 bases; junction bases not matched to a gene: 7. In DNA form, the CDR3 reads TGCGCCAGCAGCCTTGGGGCAGGGGGTGAAAAACTGTTTTTT. Protein product: CASSLGAGGEKLFF.

The genes are TRBV7-9 and TRBJ1-6, with 10 nucleotides matching TRBD1. This CDR3 spans 16 amino acids. Looked up from germline, CDR1 is SEHNR and CDR2 is FQNEAQ (reference sequence). Trimming removed 6 bases from V and 3 bases from J; junction bases left unmatched: 5. CDR3 sequence: CASRSGTGDYNSPLHF. Here the CDR3 DNA reads TGTGCCAGCAGGTCCGGGACAGGGGACTATAATTCACCCCTCCACTTT.

The chain employs TRBV27 and TRBJ2-1; possibly TRBD1 for D (6 bases). The CDR3 totals 14 residues. Between the trimmed V and J ends, which lost 5 bases and 7 bases, there was a span of 15 bases. The germline V gene has CDR1 MNHEY and CDR2 SMNVEV (reference sequence). The CDR3 nucleotides read TGTGCCAGCAGTCGTAACAGGGATTATAATGAGCAGTTCTTC. This sequence encodes CASSRNRDYNEQFF.

This clone has only one observation. The gene calls are TRBV6-4 and TRBJ2-1; 8 positions match TRBD1. Unmatched junction bases numbered 6, after V lost 5 bases and J lost 6 bases. CDR1 is MRHNA and CDR2 is SNTAGT in the germline V gene. The CDR3 consists of 14 residues. The CDR3 region is CASSTGGTGNEQFF. CDR3 nucleotide sequence: TGTGCCAGCAGTACAGGGGGAACAGGCAATGAGCAGTTCTTC.

The chain carries TRBV19 and TRBJ2-3, with a weak D call TRBD2 (5 bases). The CDR3 extends over 13 amino acids. Germline V gene data show CDR1 as LNHDA and CDR2 as SQIVND (reference sequence). Trimming took 6 bases from V and 2 from J, leaving 9 bases between them. CDR3 nucleotides: TGTGCCAGTAGCGGGGTCGCCACAGATACGCAGTATTTT. Its protein is CASSGVATDTQYF.

The rearrangement links TRBV7-9 to TRBJ1-1; a weak D match, TRBD1 (5 bases). CDR3 size: 14 residues. Germline V gene lookup returns CDR1 SEHNR and CDR2 FQNEAQ (reference sequence). V gave up 1 base and J gave up 5 bases, with 11 bases separating them. The CDR3 is CASSLEAGMTEAFF. The CDR3 DNA reads TGTGCCAGCAGCTTAGAGGCAGGGATGACTGAAGCTTTCTTT. The full variable domain, its missing parts supplied by reference TRBV7-9 and TRBJ1-1, is DTGVSQNPRHKITKRGQNVTFRCDPISEHNRLYWYRQTLGQGPEFLTYFQNEAQLEKSRLLSDRFSAERPKGSFSTLEIQRTEQGDSAMYLCASSLEAGMTEAFFGQGTRLTVV.

This chain uses TRBV5-1 with TRBJ1-5; 7 nucleotides align to TRBD1. The CDR3 has 14 residues. In germline, CDR1 is SGHRS, CDR2 YFSETQ. V shed 0 bases, J shed 6 bases, and the junction held 3 bases outside the gene matches. The CDR3 DNA sequence: TGCGCCAGCAGCTTGGAAGGGGGCGGTCAGCCCCAGCATTTT. The encoded protein is CASSLEGGGQPQHF.

The rearrangement links TRBV4-1 to TRBJ1-5, with D tentatively TRBD1 (5 bases). Trimming pared 4 bases from V and 2 bases from J, leaving 12 bases between. This CDR3 contains 15 residues. From germline, CDR1 is MGHRA and CDR2 YSYEKL. CDR3 nucleotides: TGCGCCAGCAGCCCATTTATGGGGCGCAATCAGCCCCAGCATTTT. It yields the protein CASSPFMGRNQPQHF.

The chain recombines TRBV7-8 with TRBJ2-7; 10 nucleotides align to TRBD2. Germline assignment: CDR1 SGHVS and CDR2 FQNEAQ. This CDR3 is built from 16 residues. The V gene end was trimmed by 1 base and the J gene end by 7 bases; junction bases not matched to a gene: 10. The DNA of the CDR3 is TGTGCCAGCAGCTTAGGTCGTGGAGCGGGAGGGCGGGAGCAGTACTTC. Translation gives CASSLGRGAGGREQYF.

This clone was observed a handful of times. The chain couples TRBV5-1 to TRBJ1-5; a possible D gene is TRBD1 (5 bases). This CDR3 has 16 amino acids. With 0 bases removed from V and 8 bases from J, the gap between germline ends came to 18 bases. Germline V gives CDR1 SGHRS, CDR2 YFSETQ. This chain's CDR3 is CASSLGVGNQGEPQHF. CDR3 in DNA: TGCGCCAGCAGCTTGGGGGTTGGGAATCAGGGTGAGCCCCAGCATTTT.

The V call is TRBV5-1, the J call TRBJ1-4; 7 positions agree with TRBD1. V lost 5 bases and J lost 7; bases outside the gene matches: 11. This CDR3 contains 15 residues. Germline loops: CDR1 SGHRS, CDR2 YFSETQ. The CDR3 nucleotides read TGCGCCAGCAGGCGAACAGGGGACGCGAGTGAAAAACTGTTTTTT. It specifies CASRRTGDASEKLFF.

This clone was seen a few times. The V and J genes are TRBV12-3 or TRBV12-4 and TRBJ2-7, with D possibly being TRBD2 (5 bases). CDR3 length: 13 amino acids. V lost 10 bases and J lost 0, with 13 bases in between. CDR3 residues: CATSDSNSYEQYF. The CDR3 bases are TGTGCCACCTCGGACTCCAACTCCTACGAGCAGTACTTC.

A word on this clone: A junction boundary mismatches the germline segment, possibly from a read error. In DNA, the CDR3 is TGCGCCAGCACCCAAGGACAGGCGGTCAACACTGAAGCTTTCTTT. Protein: CASTQGQAVNTEAFF. This sequence joins TRBV4-1 and TRBJ1-1, with 7 bases that match TRBD1. The CDR3 is 15 residues long. Germline V gene lookup returns CDR1 MGHRA and CDR2 YSYEKL.

Only one count was recorded for this clone. The rearrangement links TRBV19 to TRBJ2-5; TRBD2 might be the D (5 bases). Germline lookup yields CDR1 LNHDA and CDR2 SQIVND (reference sequence). This CDR3 spans 14 amino acids. V was shortened by 2 bases and J by 2 bases, with 9 bases between the two germline ends. DNA of the CDR3: TGTGCCAGTAGTATACGGGGTAGTCAAGAGACCCAGTACTTC. This sequence encodes CASSIRGSQETQYF.

The chain is built from TRBV5-1 and TRBJ2-1, with 12 bases matching TRBD2. The length of the CDR3 is 15 residues. Looked up from germline, CDR1 is SGHRS and CDR2 is YFSETQ. With 5 bases clipped from V and 9 bases from J, the junction kept 9 bases outside the gene matches. The CDR3 nucleotides are TGCGCCAGCAGTACAGCTAGCGGGGGGGCCCTTGAGCAGTTCTTC. Translation: CASSTASGGALEQFF.